The clone carrying this TCR beta chain appeared many times. Its antigen is not known. This CDR3 comprises 17 residues. Germline-derived CDR1 and CDR2 are SEHNR and FQNEAQ (reference sequence). The V and J ends lost 1 base and 0 bases respectively, with 13 bases between them. The library was built from 400 ng RNA with molecular barcoded adaptors for alpha/delta and beta/gamma chains. A single record per CDR3 protein comes from TCRdb applying MiXCR to the reads. The table shows roughly 46,000 distinct CDR3 sequences, with approximately 12% occurring only once. Every patient had bone marrow sampled while the disease was active. The sample comes from a study of read filtering for tumor transcriptome and immune sequencing. Study-level results: This fraction held mixed bone marrow immune cells after CD138-negative sorting.

The sequence was collected from a donor at least 40 years old with multiple myeloma. Sequencing input: a population of CD138-negative cells sorted from bone marrow. The rearrangement links TRBV7-9 to TRBJ1-5; weak D call: TRBD1 (5 bases). CDR3 amino acids: CASSLGAGGDSNQPQHF. In DNA form, the CDR3 reads TGTGCCAGCAGCTTAGGGGCAGGAGGGGATAGCAATCAGCCCCAGCATTTT.